This T cell receptor beta chain derives from a study of STAT5B mutations in CD4+ large granular lymphocyte leukemia. Details on this clone: Antigen specificity is unknown.

Study-level findings and limits: Without HLA matching, higher CD4+ than CD8+ T-LGLL clonality could reflect small sample size.

The data were produced by immunoSEQ multiplex PCR, yet TCRdb's version contains in-frame clones alone and is incomplete. The sample contains roughly 32,000 clones, approximately 91% of which appear only once. This receptor was obtained from a human donor in good health. Sequenced input: CD4+ T cells from blood buffy coats.

CDR3 nucleotides: TGTGCCAGCGGCAGGGATCCAGGGTCCTACGAGCAGTACTTC. Translated, it gives CASGRDPGSYEQYF. The rearrangement uses TRBV27 and TRBJ2-7; weak D call: TRBD1 (5 bases). Germline CDR1 is MNHEY and CDR2 is SMNVEV (reference sequence). Trimming took off 8 bases at V and 1 base at J, with 15 bases between the two ends. This CDR3 is built from 14 residues.